The sequence of this TCR beta chain was determined in a study of T cells in Graves' hyperthyroidism and ophthalmopathy. Study observations and caveats: A 13 V-J model separated ophthalmopathy from stable hyperthyroidism. In blood, most of the thyroid clonotypes expanded above 0.001 were also present.

This clonotype was seen at least ten times. Its antigen remains unidentified. The TCR beta CDR3 regions underwent amplification using RNA transcripts as the source. Using the HTBI primer set, a first-round RT-PCR was run on the TCR CDR3. MiXCR was run by TCRdb on the multiplex PCR reads, yielding one entry per CDR3 protein. The sample records some 340,000 distinct CDR3 sequences, roughly 13% being singletons. The study included ophthalmopathy patients with Clinical Activity Score at least 3, NOSPECS grade at least 4 and duration under 3 months. PBMCs stemmed from approximately 9.1 ml fresh peripheral blood. The germline V gene encodes CDR1 SNHLY and CDR2 FYNNEI. Deletions cut 6 bases from V and 2 bases from J, with 10 bases between. This CDR3 region has 13 residues.

Sequenced sample: blood. The TCR comes from a woman in her thirties or forties with Graves' ophthalmopathy. This chain joins TRBV2 and TRBJ1-2; D remains unclear. CDR3 bases: TGTGCCAGCAGCCTTGACAAGAACTATGGCTACACCTTC. It codes for CASSLDKNYGYTF. The variable domain in full, completed from reference TRBV2 and TRBJ1-2, reads EPEVTQTPSHQVTQMGQEVILRCVPISNHLYFYWYRQILGQKVEFLVSFYNNEISEKSEIFDDQFSVERPDGSNFTLKIRSTKLEDSAMYFCASSLDKNYGYTFGSGTRLTVV.